Included here is one T cell receptor beta chain sequence, with context. Its antigen is unidentified. This donor's CMV serostatus went unrecorded. With 6 bases clipped from V and 7 bases from J, the junction kept 15 bases outside the gene matches. The CDR3 covers 16 residues. From germline, CDR1 is MDHEN and CDR2 SYDVKM. These data originate in a study of cytomegalovirus exposure and HLA in healthy donors. Points from the study as a whole: TCR beta chain V- and J-gene trimming was linked, in a later analysis, to a missense variant in DCLRE1C. The authors enumerated 150 to 200 TCR beta chains as linked to cytomegalovirus. In a later analysis, donors in an Asian-associated ancestry cluster reportedly had fewer N-insertions in productive TCRs than the cohort mean.

The PCR employed 60 Vbeta primers together with 13 Jbeta primers. Generated by immunoSEQ multiplex PCR, the TCRdb table keeps only in-frame clones and is missing some. The table includes more than 100,000 clones, 65% to 80% detected once. The source is a human donor in good health. Input material: PBMCs. The chain recombines TRBV28 with TRBJ2-7, with TRBD1 matching 10 bases. This CDR3 reads CASSPGGGQGRWEQYF. The CDR3, as DNA: TGTGCCAGCAGCCCTGGGGGGGGACAGGGGCGTTGGGAGCAGTACTTC.